The 18 T cell receptor beta chains below come from one sample, sequenced in a study of T cells in Graves' hyperthyroidism and ophthalmopathy. Amplification of TCR beta CDR3 regions was performed using RNA transcripts as template. Initially, a first-round RT-PCR of the TCR CDR3 employed the HTBI primer set. TCRdb redid the calling of the multiplex PCR reads with MiXCR, one entry per CDR3 protein. The sample has a few hundred thousand distinct CDR3 sequences, about 14% seen once. The sequencing input was blood. The receptors originated from a woman under 40 with Graves' hyperthyroidism that later progressed to Graves' ophthalmopathy.

Ten or more counts support this clonotype. This sequence joins TRBV12-3 or TRBV12-4 and TRBJ2-2; 8 bases map to TRBD1. The CDR3 has 16 amino acids. Trimming took 6 bases from V and 5 from J; bases not matched to a gene: 11. The CDR3 DNA is TGTGCCAGCAGCAGATCCTCCGGGACAGGTACCGGGGAGCTGTTTTTT. This gives the protein CASSRSSGTGTGELFF.

The chain combines TRBV28 with TRBJ2-7; 7 nucleotides agree with TRBD1. Per germline, CDR1 MDHEN and CDR2 SYDVKM. V lost 4 bases to trimming and J lost 2 bases; unmatched junction nucleotides: 14. This CDR3 comprises 17 residues. Here the CDR3 DNA reads TGTGCCAGCAGTTCCCCGAAAAATTACGGGACAGCCTACGAGCAGTACTTC. Translating gives CASSSPKNYGTAYEQYF.

This clonotype was detected many times. This sequence joins TRBV12-3 or TRBV12-4 and TRBJ2-7; no clear D gene. V was shortened by 5 bases and J by 6 bases, with 8 bases between the two germline ends. This CDR3 spans 11 amino acids. CDR3 nucleotides: TGTGCCAGCAGTAGTTCGGCCGAGCAGTACTTC. Translation gives CASSSSAEQYF.

This clonotype was seen at least ten times. This chain joins TRBV9 and TRBJ2-1; 8 bases map to TRBD2. Unmatched junction bases numbered 11, after V lost 0 bases and J lost 6 bases. Germline CDR1 SGDLS, CDR2 YYNGEE. The CDR3 extends over 17 amino acids. CDR3 protein: CASSVEDLAGIPNEQFF. The CDR3 nucleotides are TGTGCCAGCAGCGTAGAAGATCTAGCGGGTATACCCAATGAGCAGTTCTTC. Complete variable domain (other parts from reference TRBV9 and TRBJ2-1): DSGVTQTPKHLITATGQRVTLRCSPRSGDLSVYWYQQSLDQGLQFLIQYYNGEERAKGNILERFSAQQFPDLHSELNLSSLELGDSALYFCASSVEDLAGIPNEQFFGPGTRLTVL.

This clonotype was counted ten times or more. The genes are TRBV9 and TRBJ1-1; unclear D gene. CDR3 size: 14 residues. CDR1 and CDR2 (germline): SGDLS, YYNGEE. V lost 3 bases and J 6 bases, leaving 15 bases between the germline ends. DNA of the CDR3: TGTGCCAGCAGCGGAGGGTTTTTTTTGTCTGAAGCTTTCTTT. Amino acid sequence: CASSGGFFLSEAFF.

This clonotype has only a few counts. A clone one base away is much larger, so this may be a read error. V is TRBV11-2 and J is TRBJ2-1, with a possible D match to TRBD1 (5 bases). Trimming pared 2 bases from V and 12 bases from J, leaving 14 bases between. CDR3 size: 13 residues. In germline, CDR1 is SGHAT, CDR2 FQNNGV. As DNA, the CDR3 is TGTGCCAGCAGCTTACACTCGGATGACAGGCAGTTCTTC. Its translation is CASSLHSDDRQFF.

The CDR3 coding sequence is TGTGCCAGCAGCCCCCAACTAGCGGGGGCACCCTACAATGAGCAGTTCTTC. Its translation is CASSPQLAGAPYNEQFF. This chain joins TRBV11-2 and TRBJ2-1, with 11 bases fitting TRBD2. The germline V gene has CDR1 SGHAT and CDR2 FQNNGV. This CDR3 region has 17 residues. The V and J ends lost 5 bases and 2 bases, in that order; junction bases with no gene match: 8.

This clonotype was found many times. The V and J genes are TRBV2 and TRBJ2-1; D is undetermined. Germline V gene lookup returns CDR1 SNHLY and CDR2 FYNNEI. With 8 bases removed from V and 3 bases from J, the gap between germline ends came to 17 bases. The CDR3 covers 15 residues. CDR3 nucleotide sequence: TGTGCCAGCCCCGACAAGCCCCTGCACTACAATGAGCAGTTCTTC. Its protein is CASPDKPLHYNEQFF.

A word on this clonotype: Since a much larger clone is just one base distant, this may be a read error. The V and J genes are TRBV11-2 and TRBJ2-1, with D possibly TRBD1 on 5 matching bases. This CDR3 has 15 residues. CDR1 is SGHAT and CDR2 is FQNNGV in the germline V gene. Between the trimmed V and J ends, which lost 1 base and 3 bases, there was a span of 10 bases. In DNA form, the CDR3 reads TGTGCCAGCAGCTTAGGGGCAGGGAACTACAATGAGCAGTTCTTC. This translates into CASSLGAGNYNEQFF.

The rearrangement joins TRBV5-5 to TRBJ1-5; D ambiguous. V was clipped by 0 bases and J by 4 bases, with 5 bases between them. Germline-derived CDR1 and CDR2 are SGHKS and YYEKEE (reference sequence). This CDR3 is built from 13 residues. The CDR3 DNA reads TGTGCCAGCAGCTTGGTGTGGAATCAGCCCCAGCATTTT. Protein sequence: CASSLVWNQPQHF.

This clonotype was observed at least ten times. The gene calls are TRBV28 and TRBJ2-7, with D tentatively TRBD1 or TRBD2 (7 bases each). The CDR3 contains 17 residues. Trimming shortened V by 3 bases and J by 0 bases, and 18 bases separated the two germline ends. Germline CDR1 and CDR2: MDHEN and SYDVKM. The CDR3 spells CASSFGPGGGSSYEQYF. CDR3 coding DNA: TGTGCCAGCAGTTTTGGTCCAGGGGGGGGGAGCTCCTACGAGCAGTACTTC.

As to this clonotype: With only one base between it and a far larger clone, this is likely a read error. The chain has TRBV7-3 and TRBJ1-1, with unresolved D. Germline V gives CDR1 SGHTA, CDR2 FQGTGA. Trimming pared 2 bases from V and 1 base from J, leaving 8 bases between. This CDR3 is built from 14 residues. The CDR3 sequence: CASSLSAGNTEAFF. CDR3 sequence (DNA): TGTGCCAGCAGCTTATCCGCGGGGAACACTGAAGCTTTCTTT.

This chain's CDR3 is CAISVPGESRTQYF. CDR3 coding DNA: TGTGCCATCAGTGTCCCCGGGGAGTCACGAACGCAGTATTTT. The chain is built from TRBV10-3 and TRBJ2-3; D possibly corresponds to TRBD2 (5 bases). The germline V gene has CDR1 ENHRY and CDR2 SYGVKD. The CDR3 sequence is 14 residues long. Deletions cut 4 bases from V and 9 bases from J, with 17 bases between.

This clonotype has ten or more counts. The chain is built from TRBV18 and TRBJ1-4, with TRBD1 identical over 8 bases. The CDR3 has 16 residues. CDR1 and CDR2 (germline): KGHSH, LQKENI. With 3 bases clipped from V and 6 bases from J, the junction kept 9 bases outside the gene matches. The CDR3: CASSPSFGQGDEKLFF. CDR3 nucleotides: TGTGCCAGCTCACCCTCATTCGGACAGGGTGATGAAAAACTGTTTTTT. Drawing the rest from reference TRBV18 and TRBJ1-4, the complete variable domain is NAGVMQNPRHLVRRRGQEARLRCSPMKGHSHVYWYRQLPEEGLKFMVYLQKENIIDESGMPKERFSAEFPKEGPSILRIQQVVRGDSAAYFCASSPSFGQGDEKLFFGSGTQLSVL.

On this clonotype: This may come from a read error, since a much larger clone is one base off. The chain carries TRBV20-1 and TRBJ2-5; TRBD1 aligns across 8 bases. This CDR3 has 14 residues. The germline V gene has CDR1 DFQATT and CDR2 SNEGSKA (reference sequence). CDR3 protein: CSANRGMGQETQCF. In DNA form, the CDR3 reads TGCAGTGCTAACAGGGGGATGGGCCAAGAGACCCAGTGCTTC.

The genes are TRBV7-2 and TRBJ1-3, with unresolved D. The CDR3 contains 16 residues. The V end lost 5 bases, the J end lost 0 bases, and 14 bases lay between the germline ends. Germline V CDR1 and CDR2: SGHTA, FQGNSA. In DNA form, the CDR3 reads TGTGCCAGCAGCCTAGTAGCACAGATCTCTGGAAACACCATATATTTT. Translation: CASSLVAQISGNTIYF.

The rearrangement links TRBV6-6 to TRBJ1-4, with unresolved D. The V end was cut by 1 base, the J end by 7 bases, with 10 bases between. The CDR3 totals 14 residues. Per the germline V gene, CDR1 is MNHNY and CDR2 is SVGAGI (reference sequence). CDR3 loop: CASSYLGRGEKLFF. The DNA of the CDR3 is TGTGCCAGCAGTTACTTAGGGAGAGGTGAAAAACTGTTTTTT.

This clonotype was observed at least ten times. The chain combines TRBV9 with TRBJ2-7; TRBD1 is a possible D gene (5 bases). The CDR3 totals 14 residues. Germline V gene data show CDR1 as SGDLS and CDR2 as YYNGEE. The V and J ends lost 0 bases and 0 bases respectively, with 7 bases between them. CDR3 protein: CASSVEGRSYEQYF. CDR3 DNA sequence: TGTGCCAGCAGCGTAGAGGGGCGCTCCTACGAGCAGTACTTC.